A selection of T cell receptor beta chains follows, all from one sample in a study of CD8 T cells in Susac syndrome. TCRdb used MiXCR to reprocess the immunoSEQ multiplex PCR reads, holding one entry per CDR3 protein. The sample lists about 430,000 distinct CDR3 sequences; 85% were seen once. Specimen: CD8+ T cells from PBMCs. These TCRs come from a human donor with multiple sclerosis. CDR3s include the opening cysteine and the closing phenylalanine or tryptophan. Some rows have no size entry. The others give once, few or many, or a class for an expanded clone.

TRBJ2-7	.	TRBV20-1	CSARPWGVATLYEQYF
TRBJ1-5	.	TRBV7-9	CASSDDSYNQPQHF
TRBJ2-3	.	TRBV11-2	CASSLGGTGTDTQYF
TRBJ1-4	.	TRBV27	CASSFGTGAEKLFF
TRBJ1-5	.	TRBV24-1	CATSDSGQGSDQPQHF
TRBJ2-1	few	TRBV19	CASSIDVRTESYNEQFF
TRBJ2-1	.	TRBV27	CASSFYLSGANEQFF
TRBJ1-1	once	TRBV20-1	CSAGPGTENTEAFF
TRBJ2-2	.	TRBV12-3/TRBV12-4	CASSLTLTEGKLNTGELFF
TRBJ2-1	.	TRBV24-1	CATSDLVEQFF
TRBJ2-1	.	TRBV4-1	CASSLSGQRYNEQFF
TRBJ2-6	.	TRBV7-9	CASSLPQGPGANVLTF
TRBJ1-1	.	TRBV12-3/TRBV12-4	CASSDRGVHTEDFF
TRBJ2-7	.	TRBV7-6	CASSPDRDYEQYF
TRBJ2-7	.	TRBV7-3	CASSLGTGNGEQYF
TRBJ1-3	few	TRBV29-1	CSVLTGEVGNTIYF
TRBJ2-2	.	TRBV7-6	CASRSSGTVDTGELFF
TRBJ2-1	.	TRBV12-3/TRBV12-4	CASSLWDNNEQFF
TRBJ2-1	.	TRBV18	CASSPGSSSLYEQFF
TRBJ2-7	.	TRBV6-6	CASSYAPGEPGEQYF
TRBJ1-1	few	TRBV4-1	CASSPRGGNTEAFF
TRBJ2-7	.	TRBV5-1	CASRTSPLYEQYF
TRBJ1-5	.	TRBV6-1	CASSENQPQHF
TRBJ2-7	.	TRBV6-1	CASSESAYEQYF
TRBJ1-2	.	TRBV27	CASSLSGGVLYYGYTF
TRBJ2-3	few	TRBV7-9	CASSLAITDTQYF
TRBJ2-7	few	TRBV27	CASSLSGTDYEQYF
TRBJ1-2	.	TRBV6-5	CASSYSPEIDGNYGYTF
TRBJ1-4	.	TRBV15	CATSRARATNEKLFF
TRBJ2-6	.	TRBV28	CASSPEWVGANVLTF
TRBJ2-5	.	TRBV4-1	CASSQFPTGTHQETQYF
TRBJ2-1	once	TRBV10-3	CAISADRNYNEQFF
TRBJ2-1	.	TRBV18	CASSPGRRVTISDNEQFF
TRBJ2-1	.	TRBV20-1	CSIGIELSSYNEQFF
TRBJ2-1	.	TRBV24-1	CATSASGNEQFF
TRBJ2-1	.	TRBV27	CASSWTSGFNEQFF
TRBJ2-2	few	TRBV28	CASSSGTENTGELFF
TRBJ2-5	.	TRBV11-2	CASSFLLGLDGETQYF
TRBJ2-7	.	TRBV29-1	CSVGTKGEQYF
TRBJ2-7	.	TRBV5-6	CASSVAGLSYEQYF
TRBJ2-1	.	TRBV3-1	CASIPGTGSSYNEQFF
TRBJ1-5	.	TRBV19	CASSLTAYSNQPQHF
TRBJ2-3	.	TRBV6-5	CASSYEGSSTDTQYF
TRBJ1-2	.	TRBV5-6	CASSFQGGYYGYTF
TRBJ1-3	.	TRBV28	CASSLLTSSGNTIYF
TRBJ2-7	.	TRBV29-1	CSVKDSFYEQYF
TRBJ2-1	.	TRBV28	CASSIGAGGAYNEQFF
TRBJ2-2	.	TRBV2	CASLTGHTGELFF